These 5 T cell receptor beta chains were sequenced from one sample in a study of T cell repertoires in ileal Crohn's disease (dated by TCRdb to between 2018 and 2020). Library generation was performed with the immunoSEQ multiplex PCR assay. The table comes from immuneACCESS by way of TCRdb, which keeps in-frame sequences with V and J called. Part of the clones is missing from these tables; in studies checked, under half for an unresolved V gene and the rest for unknown reasons. The table for this sample lists more than 700 clones; approximately 95% of them were counted only once. The ten largest clones add up to roughly 3.6% of the sample. This sample's time point label indicates: neoterminal ileum biopsy at postoperative endoscopy, about 6 months after surgery. What was sequenced was ileal tissue. These receptors all stem from an adult with Crohn's disease.

The chain combines TRBV6-5 with TRBJ1-1; TRBD1 might be the D (5 bases). Germline V gene lookup returns CDR1 MNHEY and CDR2 SVGAGI. Trimming shortened V by 4 bases and J by 1 base, and 10 bases separated the two germline ends. This CDR3 has 14 amino acids. CDR3 residues: CASSLGRANTEAFF. The CDR3 DNA reads as TGTGCCAGCAGTTTGGGACGGGCGAACACTGAAGCTTTCTTT.

The count of this clone is one. The J gene is TRBJ1-2, the V gene TRBV27; no reliable D call. CDR1 is MNHEY and CDR2 is SMNVEV in the germline V gene (reference sequence). V was cut by 5 bases and J by 4 bases, with 17 bases left in between. This CDR3 contains 15 residues. The DNA for the CDR3 is TGTGCCAGCAGTCCTATTAATGCCTGGGGCTATGGCTACACCTTC. Translating gives CASSPINAWGYGYTF.

The chain links TRBV6-4 to TRBJ1-6; 8 bases match TRBD1. CDR1 and CDR2 (germline): MRHNA, SNTAGT. The CDR3 contains 15 residues. J lost 7 bases, V lost 4 bases, and 6 bases had no gene match. The DNA of the CDR3 is TGTGCCAGCAGTGCGGACAGGGCCGAGAATTCACCCCTCCACTTT. This gives the protein CASSADRAENSPLHF.

The chain has TRBV7-9 and TRBJ2-6; D gene ambiguous. The germline gives CDR1 SEHNR, CDR2 FQNEAQ (reference sequence). The V end lost 2 bases, the J end lost 1 base, and 6 bases lay between the germline ends. The CDR3 extends over 15 amino acids. Here the CDR3 reads CASSLSASGANVLTF. The CDR3 DNA sequence: TGTGCCAGCAGCTTAAGCGCGTCTGGGGCCAACGTCCTGACTTTC. Looking up the rest from reference TRBV7-9 and TRBJ2-6 gives the full variable domain: DTGVSQNPRHKITKRGQNVTFRCDPISEHNRLYWYRQTLGQGPEFLTYFQNEAQLEKSRLLSDRFSAERPKGSFSTLEIQRTEQGDSAMYLCASSLSASGANVLTFGAGSRLTVL.

The V call is TRBV18, the J call TRBJ1-2; D is ambiguous. This CDR3 has 12 amino acids. Trimming removed 0 bases from V and 7 bases from J, with 6 bases in between. CDR1 is KGHSH and CDR2 is LQKENI in the germline V gene. This CDR3 reads CASSPPIPGYTF. The DNA for the CDR3 is TGTGCCAGCTCACCACCCATCCCTGGCTACACCTTC.